These T cell receptor beta chains were read from a single sample in a study of T cells after yellow fever vaccination. MiXCR was run by TCRdb on the 5' RACE reads, yielding one entry per CDR3 protein. This table has under 350,000 distinct CDR3 sequences, over 3.5% appearing once. The material was PBMCs, obtained 5 days after the yellow fever booster vaccination. These receptors all stem from a man aged 18 to 29 who received the YFV17D yellow fever vaccine. Both conserved end residues are part of each CDR3. The D gene is left open where the match is weak. The size field is filled for only some rows; it gives once, few, many or a size class.

D gene	J gene	V gene	clone size	CDR3 protein	CDR3 DNA
.	TRBJ1-1	TRBV12-3/TRBV12-4	.	CASSLARRAFF	TGTGCCAGCAGTTTAGCCCGGAGGGCTTTCTTT
.	TRBJ1-1	TRBV18	many	CASSPRGPEAFF	TGTGCCAGCTCACCACGAGGGCCTGAAGCTTTCTTT
.	TRBJ2-3	TRBV29-1	many	CSVWGSSTDTQYF	TGCAGCGTTTGGGGGAGTAGCACAGATACGCAGTATTTT
.	TRBJ2-1	TRBV6-5	few	CASSYNQNNEQFF	TGTGCCAGCAGTTACAACCAGAACAATGAGCAGTTCTTC
.	TRBJ2-3	TRBV9	.	CASSAVGAASTDTQYF	TGTGCCAGCAGCGCTGTGGGGGCAGCTAGCACAGATACGCAGTATTTT
TRBD2	TRBJ2-4	TRBV6-1	.	CASNPPGRVQDKNIQYF	TGTGCCAGCAACCCTCCAGGGAGGGTACAAGACAAAAACATTCAGTACTTC
.	TRBJ2-5	TRBV5-1	few	CASSFAGEETQYF	TGCGCCAGCAGCTTCGCAGGTGAAGAGACCCAGTACTTC
.	TRBJ2-1	TRBV9	.	CASSVGGTGYEQFF	TGTGCCAGCAGCGTAGGGGGAACGGGTTATGAGCAGTTCTTC
.	TRBJ2-1	TRBV6-1	few	CASIPNSLLSYNEQFF	TGTGCCAGCATCCCTAATTCTCTTCTCTCCTACAATGAGCAGTTCTTC
.	TRBJ1-3	TRBV11-2	.	CASSLVKSVASGNTIYF	TGTGCCAGCAGCTTAGTTAAGTCCGTGGCCTCTGGAAACACCATATATTTT
.	TRBJ1-2	TRBV18	.	CASSPPSGGANYGYTF	TGTGCCAGCTCACCTCCTTCGGGCGGAGCTAACTATGGCTACACCTTC
.	TRBJ2-7	TRBV20-1	many	CSARAGTYEQYF	TGCAGTGCTAGGGCGGGGACCTACGAGCAGTACTTC
.	TRBJ1-2	TRBV7-9	.	CASSLSPRGYTF	TGTGCCAGCAGCTTATCCCCTCGGGGCTACACCTTC
TRBD1	TRBJ1-1	TRBV24-1	few	CATSDSGQMNTEAFF	TGTGCCACCAGTGACTCGGGACAGATGAACACTGAAGCTTTCTTT
.	TRBJ1-5	TRBV20-1	.	CSARGADQPQHF	TGCAGTGCTAGGGGGGCGGATCAGCCCCAGCATTTT
TRBD1	TRBJ2-3	TRBV28	.	CASSKTGALGDTQYF	TGTGCCAGCAGTAAGACAGGGGCCCTCGGAGATACGCAGTATTTT
.	TRBJ2-3	TRBV3-1	few	CASSQHRDTQYF	TGTGCCAGCAGCCAGCACAGAGATACGCAGTATTTT
TRBD2	TRBJ2-2	TRBV3-1	.	CASSQDTSGGANGELFF	TGTGCCAGCAGCCAAGACACTAGCGGGGGGGCCAACGGGGAGCTGTTTTTT
.	TRBJ1-1	TRBV4-3	many	CASSQGGNTEAFF	TGCGCCAGCAGCCAAGGGGGGAACACTGAAGCTTTCTTT
.	TRBJ2-4	TRBV2	many	CASSETAIGLAKNIQYF	TGTGCCAGCAGTGAAACGGCAATTGGGCTAGCCAAAAACATTCAGTACTTC
.	TRBJ1-2	TRBV6-2/TRBV6-3	few	CASRQEGGYGYTF	TGTGCCAGCAGGCAAGAAGGGGGCTATGGCTACACCTTC
.	TRBJ1-2	TRBV5-1	.	CASSLGGRPYGYTF	TGCGCCAGCAGCTTGGGTGGCAGACCATATGGCTACACCTTC
TRBD1	TRBJ1-6	TRBV5-1	many	CASTGDRPRSPLHF	TGCGCCAGCACCGGGGACAGGCCACGATCACCCCTCCACTTT
TRBD2	TRBJ2-3	TRBV4-2	many	CASSQDGERGEGADTQYF	TGTGCCAGCAGCCAAGATGGCGAGCGGGGGGAGGGGGCAGATACGCAGTATTTT
.	TRBJ1-5	TRBV6-5	.	CASSYSWDTSNQPQHF	TGTGCCAGCAGTTACTCGTGGGACACTAGCAATCAGCCCCAGCATTTT
TRBD1	TRBJ2-1	TRBV19	.	CASSESGQVSEQFF	TGTGCCAGTAGTGAAAGTGGACAGGTCTCTGAGCAGTTCTTC
TRBD2	TRBJ2-7	TRBV9	.	CASSVGARTSPHEQYF	TGTGCCAGCAGCGTAGGAGCGAGGACTAGTCCCCACGAGCAGTACTTC
.	TRBJ2-7	TRBV6-2/TRBV6-3	many	CASGPVGTSYEQYF	TGTGCCAGCGGTCCTGTGGGGACCTCCTACGAGCAGTACTTC
.	TRBJ2-5	TRBV20-1	many	CSATGAETQYF	TGCAGTGCTACAGGGGCCGAGACCCAGTACTTC
.	TRBJ1-3	TRBV6-2/TRBV6-3	many	CASSYSSSAGRSGNTIYF	TGTGCCAGCAGTTACTCTTCATCGGCAGGACGCTCTGGAAACACCATATATTTT
.	TRBJ2-5	TRBV12-3/TRBV12-4	few	CASSPYPGGDQETQYF	TGTGCCAGCAGTCCTTATCCTGGCGGGGACCAAGAGACCCAGTACTTC
.	TRBJ2-3	TRBV7-2	.	CASSLESRTDTQYF	TGTGCCAGCAGCTTAGAGTCCAGGACAGATACGCAGTATTTT
TRBD1	TRBJ1-2	TRBV12-3/TRBV12-4	few	CASAANAWTGSLGGYTF	TGTGCCAGCGCCGCGAACGCCTGGACAGGGAGTTTGGGTGGCTACACCTTC
.	TRBJ2-3	TRBV5-1	many	CASSTLTDTQYF	TGCGCCAGCAGCACCCTCACAGATACGCAGTATTTT
.	TRBJ2-1	TRBV28	.	CASSLVAGSGNEQFF	TGTGCCAGCAGTTTAGTTGCTGGGTCGGGTAATGAGCAGTTCTTC
TRBD1	TRBJ1-2	TRBV6-5	few	CASSPGTGQANYGYTF	TGTGCCAGCAGTCCCGGGACAGGGCAAGCTAACTATGGCTACACCTTC